The entry that follows covers one T cell receptor beta chain sequence. Sequencing used immunoSEQ multiplex PCR; TCRdb keeps in-frame clones, though not all of them. This table holds some 1 million clones, about 75% found once. Trimming stripped 5 bases from V and 9 bases from J, with 17 bases between. Germline V CDR1 and CDR2: SGHTA, FQGTGA. This CDR3 has 14 amino acids. HIV-negative, healthy adults without recent acute infections or vaccinations were the donors. This sample is part of a study of shared clonotypes between healthy human individuals. Whole-study context: For every donor, three CD4 naive, three CD4 memory, two CD8 naive and one CD8 memory plates were used.

This clonotype was obtained from a man aged 18 to 29 in good health. Material for sequencing was memory CD4+ T cells sorted from blood. Subset noted: CD45RA-negative fraction. The V and J genes are TRBV7-3 and TRBJ2-1, with D maybe TRBD2 (5 bases). The CDR3 nucleotides are TGTGCCAGCAGCCCCCATGGCGAGGGAAGTGAGCAGTTCTTC. Translating gives CASSPHGEGSEQFF.